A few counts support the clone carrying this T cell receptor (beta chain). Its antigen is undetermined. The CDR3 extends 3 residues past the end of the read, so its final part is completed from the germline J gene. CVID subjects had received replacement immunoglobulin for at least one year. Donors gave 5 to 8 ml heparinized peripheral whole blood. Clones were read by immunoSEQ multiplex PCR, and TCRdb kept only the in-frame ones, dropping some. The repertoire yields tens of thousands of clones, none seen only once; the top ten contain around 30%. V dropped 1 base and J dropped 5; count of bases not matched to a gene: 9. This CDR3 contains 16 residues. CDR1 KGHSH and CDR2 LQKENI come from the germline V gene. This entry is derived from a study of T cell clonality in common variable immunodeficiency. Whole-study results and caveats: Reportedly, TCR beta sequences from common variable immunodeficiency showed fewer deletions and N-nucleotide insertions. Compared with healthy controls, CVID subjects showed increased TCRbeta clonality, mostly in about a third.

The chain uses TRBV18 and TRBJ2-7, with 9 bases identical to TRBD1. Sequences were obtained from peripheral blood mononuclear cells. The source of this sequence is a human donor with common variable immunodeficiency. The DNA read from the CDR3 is TGTGCCAGCTCACCACAACGGGCAACAGGGGGCCACGAG. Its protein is CASSPQRATGGHE. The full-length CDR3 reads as CASSPQRATGGHEQYF.